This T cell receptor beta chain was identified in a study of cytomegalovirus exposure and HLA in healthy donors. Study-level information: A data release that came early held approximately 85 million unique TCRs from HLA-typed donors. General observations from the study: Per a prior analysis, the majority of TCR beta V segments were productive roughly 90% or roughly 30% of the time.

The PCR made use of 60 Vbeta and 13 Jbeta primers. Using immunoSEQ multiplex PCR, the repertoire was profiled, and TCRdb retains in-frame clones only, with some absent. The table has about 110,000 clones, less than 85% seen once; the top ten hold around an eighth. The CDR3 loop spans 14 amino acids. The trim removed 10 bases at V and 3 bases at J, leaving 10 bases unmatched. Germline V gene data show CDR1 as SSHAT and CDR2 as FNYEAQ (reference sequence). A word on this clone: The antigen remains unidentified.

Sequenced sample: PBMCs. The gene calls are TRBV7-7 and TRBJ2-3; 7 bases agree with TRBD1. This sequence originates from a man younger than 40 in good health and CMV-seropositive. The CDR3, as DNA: TGTGCCACCTCCCCAGGGGGAAGGACAGATACGCAGTATTTT. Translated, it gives CATSPGGRTDTQYF.